These T cell receptor beta chains were read from a single sample in a study of radiotherapy plus CTLA-4 blockade in lung cancer. Assay used: immunoSEQ multiplex PCR; TCRdb lists only in-frame clones, some missing. Of approximately 98,000 clones in the sample, 82% were seen once. The sample in question was peripheral blood, obtained from a patient treated with radiotherapy plus ipilimumab. These receptors were taken from a human donor with non-small cell lung cancer who had a partial response to radiotherapy plus ipilimumab. The CDR3 runs from the conserved cysteine through the conserved F or W. The D gene is left open where the match is weak. Where a row states a size, it is once, few, many or the class of an expanded clone; other rows omit it.

d_gene,v_gene,abundance,j_gene,CDR3aa,CDR3nt
.,TRBV6-6,.,TRBJ2-1,CASSYSYYEQFF,TGTGCCAGCAGTTACTCGTACTATGAGCAGTTCTTC
.,TRBV2,.,TRBJ2-7,CASSVRNRGGHEQYF,TGTGCCAGCAGTGTGCGTAACAGGGGAGGACACGAGCAGTACTTC
TRBD2,TRBV10-3,once,TRBJ2-1,CATTPGLALDEQFF,TGTGCCACCACACCGGGACTAGCGTTGGATGAGCAGTTCTTC
.,TRBV7-3,.,TRBJ2-3,CASSPGPDRGRDTQYF,TGTGCCAGCAGCCCCGGCCCCGATAGGGGGAGAGATACGCAGTATTTT
.,TRBV9,.,TRBJ2-2,CASSVAGHNTGELFF,TGTGCCAGCAGCGTAGCAGGACACAACACCGGGGAGCTGTTTTTT
TRBD1,TRBV5-1,.,TRBJ2-2,CASSDRTGNTGELFF,TGCGCCAGCAGCGATCGGACAGGGAACACCGGGGAGCTGTTTTTT
.,TRBV15,.,TRBJ2-6,CATSRETNSGGANVLTF,TGTGCCACCAGCAGAGAAACGAACAGTGGTGGGGCCAACGTCCTGACTTTC
.,TRBV19,once,TRBJ2-7,CARRTRKHYEQYF,TGTGCCCGCCGAACTAGGAAGCACTACGAGCAGTACTTC
TRBD2,TRBV5-1,once,TRBJ2-7,CASSPGGGSNGYEQYF,TGCGCCAGCAGTCCTGGCGGGGGGTCGAACGGCTACGAGCAGTACTTC
TRBD2,TRBV11-2,.,TRBJ2-1,CASSSSSGRPNGDEQFF,TGTGCCAGCAGTTCCTCTAGCGGGAGGCCTAACGGGGATGAGCAGTTCTTC
.,TRBV7-9,.,TRBJ2-7,CASSFSAYEQYF,TGTGCCAGCAGCTTTTCAGCCTACGAGCAGTACTTC
.,TRBV28,.,TRBJ2-5,CASSTGGTDRVSETQYF,TGTGCCAGCAGCACCGGGGGGACGGACAGGGTATCAGAGACCCAGTACTTC
.,TRBV5-4,few,TRBJ1-2,CASSRGVEDGYTF,TGTGCCAGCAGCCGGGGTGTTGAAGATGGCTACACCTTC
.,TRBV18,.,TRBJ1-1,CASSPQLNTEAFF,TGTGCCAGCTCACCACAGCTGAACACTGAAGCTTTCTTT
.,TRBV5-4,.,TRBJ2-1,CASSSRSGGTYNEQFF,TGTGCCAGCAGCTCCCGTTCGGGGGGCACCTACAATGAGCAGTTCTTC
TRBD1,TRBV9,.,TRBJ2-5,CASSARDRAKTQYF,TGTGCCAGCAGCGCCCGGGACAGGGCCAAGACCCAGTACTTC
TRBD1,TRBV30,.,TRBJ1-4,CAWSLRTGDQEKLFF,TGTGCCTGGAGCCTCCGGACAGGGGATCAAGAAAAACTGTTTTTT
TRBD1,TRBV5-5,.,TRBJ2-7,CASRIRQGSYEQYF,TGTGCCAGCAGGATCCGACAGGGCTCCTACGAGCAGTACTTC
.,TRBV28,.,TRBJ2-4,CASSLERGGAKNIQYF,TGTGCCAGCAGTTTGGAAAGGGGGGGGGCCAAAAACATTCAGTACTTC
TRBD1,TRBV9,.,TRBJ2-2,CASSAGTGVNTGELFF,TGTGCCAGCAGCGCCGGGACAGGGGTTAACACCGGGGAGCTGTTTTTT
TRBD2,TRBV29-1,.,TRBJ2-3,CSVDTSGDTQYF,TGCAGCGTTGATACTAGCGGAGATACGCAGTATTTT
.,TRBV19,.,TRBJ1-2,CASSLTDYGYTF,TGTGCCAGTAGCCTGACAGACTATGGCTACACCTTC
.,TRBV15,.,TRBJ1-2,CATSEFRQGLSGYTF,TGTGCCACCAGCGAGTTCAGGCAGGGACTTAGTGGCTACACCTTC
TRBD2,TRBV27,.,TRBJ2-1,CASSLFGLSGRDHEQFF,TGTGCCAGCAGTTTATTTGGGCTTAGCGGGAGGGACCATGAGCAGTTCTTC
TRBD1,TRBV5-4,.,TRBJ2-3,CASSLRGGIDTQYF,TGTGCCAGCAGCTTGCGAGGGGGCATAGATACGCAGTATTTT
TRBD1,TRBV19,.,TRBJ2-7,CASSIAPGQGLYEQYF,TGTGCCAGTAGTATAGCCCCCGGACAGGGTCTCTACGAGCAGTACTTC
.,TRBV2,.,TRBJ2-3,CASSEIESTDTQYF,TGTGCCAGCAGTGAGATCGAGAGCACAGATACGCAGTATTTT
TRBD1,TRBV5-8,.,TRBJ2-5,CASSPRTGRETQYF,TGTGCCAGCAGCCCCCGGACAGGGAGGGAGACCCAGTACTTC
TRBD1,TRBV4-1,.,TRBJ2-1,CASSQDLGQGYNEQFF,TGCGCCAGCAGCCAAGATCTAGGACAGGGGTACAATGAGCAGTTCTTC
TRBD2,TRBV11-3,.,TRBJ2-3,CASSLGLAGGGDTQYF,TGTGCCAGCAGCTTAGGGCTAGCGGGAGGAGGCGATACGCAGTATTTT
TRBD1,TRBV7-2,.,TRBJ1-5,CASSPNPGTGGDQPQHF,TGTGCCAGCAGCCCTAACCCCGGGACAGGGGGCGATCAGCCCCAGCATTTT
.,TRBV7-9,.,TRBJ2-7,CASSFLGYEQYF,TGTGCCAGCAGCTTTCTAGGCTACGAGCAGTACTTC
.,TRBV5-1,few,TRBJ2-3,CASSDGASDTQYF,TGCGCCAGCAGCGATGGGGCATCAGATACGCAGTATTTT
.,TRBV6-6,few,TRBJ1-1,CASSYQWNTEAFF,TGTGCCAGCAGTTATCAATGGAACACTGAAGCTTTCTTT
.,TRBV5-1,.,TRBJ2-1,CASSLEGDAYNEQFF,TGCGCCAGCAGCTTGGAAGGGGATGCCTACAATGAGCAGTTCTTC
.,TRBV6-5,.,TRBJ1-3,CASSYQGSGNTIYF,TGTGCCAGCAGTTATCAGGGTTCTGGAAACACCATATATTTT
.,TRBV30,.,TRBJ2-3,CAWGAATSTDTQYF,TGTGCCTGGGGGGCGGCTACTAGCACAGATACGCAGTATTTT
TRBD2,TRBV19,.,TRBJ2-7,CASSPRGKAGGFLLSSYEQYF,TGTGCCAGTAGTCCTCGAGGGAAAGCGGGAGGATTCCTTCTTTCCTCCTACGAGCAGTACTTC
TRBD1,TRBV2,once,TRBJ1-1,CASSRQGRANTEAFF,TGTGCCAGCAGTAGACAGGGGCGGGCGAACACTGAAGCTTTCTTT
TRBD2,TRBV7-3,.,TRBJ2-2,CASSFRGGNTGELFF,TGTGCCAGCAGCTTCCGGGGGGGAAACACCGGGGAGCTGTTTTTT
TRBD1,TRBV19,.,TRBJ1-2,CASSPRDRSDGYTF,TGTGCCAGTAGCCCACGGGACAGGTCGGATGGCTACACCTTC
TRBD2,TRBV5-1,once,TRBJ2-7,CASSLPSGNDEQYF,TGCGCCAGCAGCTTGCCTAGCGGGAACGACGAGCAGTACTTC
TRBD1,TRBV6-5,.,TRBJ1-2,CASSRPGQGGGYTF,TGTGCCAGCAGCCGCCCGGGACAGGGAGGCGGCTACACCTTC
.,TRBV5-1,.,TRBJ2-7,CASSQGTPRAEQYF,TGCGCCAGCAGCCAGGGGACACCTCGGGCCGAGCAGTACTTC
TRBD1,TRBV13,.,TRBJ2-7,CASSHRDREGEQYF,TGTGCCAGCAGCCACCGGGACAGGGAGGGCGAGCAGTACTTC
TRBD1,TRBV4-1,.,TRBJ2-7,CASSHLSGQGAYEQYF,TGCGCCAGCAGCCACTTGTCCGGACAGGGGGCCTACGAGCAGTACTTC
TRBD2,TRBV11-2,.,TRBJ2-7,CASSLRVGASGRYEQYF,TGTGCCAGCAGCTTACGGGTCGGCGCTAGCGGGAGGTACGAGCAGTACTTC
TRBD2,TRBV19,.,TRBJ2-1,CASSKSGSGRGVNEQFF,TGTGCCAGTAGTAAATCGGGGAGCGGGAGGGGGGTCAATGAGCAGTTCTTC
TRBD2,TRBV9,once,TRBJ2-5,CASSVGGGIGETQYF,TGTGCCAGCAGCGTAGGGGGGGGGATCGGGGAGACCCAGTACTTC